This T cell receptor beta chain emerged from a study of cytomegalovirus exposure and HLA in healthy donors. Study-level information: Of all 400 or so donors who were genotyped, roughly 83% belonged to the Caucasian-associated ancestry cluster. Points from the study as a whole: For TCR beta chains, V- and J-gene trimming was later linked to a missense DCLRE1C variant. Cytomegalovirus-associated status was assigned to some 160 TCR beta chains. Some V segments (TRBV6-2 and TRBV6-3 among them) were excluded as indistinguishable.

A note on this clone: The antigen is unknown.

The germline gives CDR1 LGHNA, CDR2 YSLEER. The CDR3 contains 18 residues. V lost 0 bases and J lost 8; bases outside the gene matches: 16. Vbeta (60) and Jbeta (13) primers were used in the PCR. Only in-frame clones appear in the TCRdb table, and some are missing; sequencing was by immunoSEQ multiplex PCR. Of roughly 140,000 clones listed, around 79% are singletons. The chain recombines TRBV4-3 with TRBJ2-4; 7 bases agree with TRBD2. This sequence originates from a male donor in good health and CMV-seronegative. Sequenced: PBMCs. The DNA of the CDR3 is TGCGCCAGCAGCCAAGAAGGAGGCTCTAGCGGAGTCGGGGACATTCAGTACTTC. Amino acid sequence: CASSQEGGSSGVGDIQYF.